The clone carrying this TCR beta chain was recorded only once. Only in-frame clones appear in the TCRdb table, and some are missing; sequencing was by immunoSEQ multiplex PCR. This sample has 45,000 to 50,000 clones, with roughly 91% found just once. The entry originates in a study of blood T cell repertoires in COVID-19. Background on the study: Sites in the United States, Italy and Spain provided acute and convalescent COVID-19 samples.

This CDR3 spans 11 amino acids. CDR1 is MGHDK and CDR2 is SYGVNS in the germline V gene. Trimming left V 2 bases short and J 4 bases short, with 3 bases between. The receptor was isolated from a man aged 45 to 65 with active COVID-19. This chain links TRBV25-1 with TRBJ2-7; D is uncertain. Sequencing was carried out using peripheral blood. CDR3 DNA: TGTGCCAGCAGTGAACAGTACGAGCAGTACTTC. Translating gives CASSEQYEQYF.